This T cell receptor (beta chain) is from a study of beta chain features in type 1 diabetes. Regarding the study as a whole: The study found moderately but significantly shorter TCRB CDR3s in all four CD4+ subsets of Type 1 diabetes patients. Individuals with type 1 diabetes displayed fewer insertions and more deletions at VDJ junctions.

V shed 5 bases and J 0 bases; nucleotides not matched to a gene: 2. Germline CDR1 reads KGHSH; CDR2 reads LQKENI. This CDR3 has 15 residues. The entirety of the isolated RNA underwent reverse transcription, so expressed TCRB transcripts were sequenced. The assay was immunoSEQ multiplex PCR, and TCRdb's table has in-frame clones only and misses some. The table has 250,000 to 300,000 clones, roughly 24% seen once. Comments on this clone: Its cognate antigen is unknown.

This rearrangement joins TRBV18 to TRBJ2-5; 11 nucleotides match TRBD1. The sequenced sample consisted of naive CD4+ T cells from blood. The TCR was taken from a woman in her 30s with type 1 diabetes. CDR3 in amino acids: CASSWTGGHQETQYF. The CDR3 DNA reads TGTGCCAGCTCATGGACAGGGGGCCACCAAGAGACCCAGTACTTC.